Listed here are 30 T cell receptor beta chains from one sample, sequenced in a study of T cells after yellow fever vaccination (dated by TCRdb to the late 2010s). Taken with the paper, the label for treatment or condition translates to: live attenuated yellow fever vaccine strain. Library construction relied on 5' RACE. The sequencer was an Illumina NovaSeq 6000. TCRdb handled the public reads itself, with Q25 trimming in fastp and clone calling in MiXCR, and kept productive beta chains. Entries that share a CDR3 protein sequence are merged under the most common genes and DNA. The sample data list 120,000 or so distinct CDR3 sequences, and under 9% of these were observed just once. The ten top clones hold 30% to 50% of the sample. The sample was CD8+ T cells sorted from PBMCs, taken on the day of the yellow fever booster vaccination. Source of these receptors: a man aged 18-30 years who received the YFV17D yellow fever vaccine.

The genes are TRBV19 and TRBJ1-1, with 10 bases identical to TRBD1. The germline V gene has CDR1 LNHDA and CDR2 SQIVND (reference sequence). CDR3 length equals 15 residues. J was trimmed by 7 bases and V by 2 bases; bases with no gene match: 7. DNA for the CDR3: TGTGCCAGTAGTATAACGACAGGGGGCGCCGGTGAAGCTTTCTTT. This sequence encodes CASSITTGGAGEAFF. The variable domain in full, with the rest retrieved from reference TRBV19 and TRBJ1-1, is DGGITQSPKYLFRKEGQNVTLSCEQNLNHDAMYWYRQDPGQGLRLIYYSQIVNDFQKGDIAEGYSVSREKKESFPLTVTSAQKNPTAFYLCASSITTGGAGEAFFGQGTRLTVV.

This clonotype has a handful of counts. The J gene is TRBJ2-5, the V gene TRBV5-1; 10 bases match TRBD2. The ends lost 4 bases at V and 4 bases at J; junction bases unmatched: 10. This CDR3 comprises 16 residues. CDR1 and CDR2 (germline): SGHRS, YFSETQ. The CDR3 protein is CASSLKRGGLTETQYF. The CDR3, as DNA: TGCGCCAGCAGCCTCAAGCGGGGGGGCCTCACAGAGACCCAGTACTTC.

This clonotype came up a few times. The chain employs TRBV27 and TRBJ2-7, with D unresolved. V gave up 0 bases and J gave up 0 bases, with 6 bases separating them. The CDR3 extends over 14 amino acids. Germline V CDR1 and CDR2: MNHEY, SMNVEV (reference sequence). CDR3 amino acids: CASSLSPLSYEQYF. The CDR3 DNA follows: TGTGCCAGCAGTTTATCTCCTCTCTCCTACGAGCAGTACTTC.

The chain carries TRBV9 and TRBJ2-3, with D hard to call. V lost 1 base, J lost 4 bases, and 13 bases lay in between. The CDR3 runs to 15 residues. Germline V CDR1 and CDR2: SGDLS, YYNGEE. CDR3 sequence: CASSVTGLSSDTQYF. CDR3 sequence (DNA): TGTGCCAGCAGCGTAACCGGGCTGAGCTCAGATACGCAGTATTTT.

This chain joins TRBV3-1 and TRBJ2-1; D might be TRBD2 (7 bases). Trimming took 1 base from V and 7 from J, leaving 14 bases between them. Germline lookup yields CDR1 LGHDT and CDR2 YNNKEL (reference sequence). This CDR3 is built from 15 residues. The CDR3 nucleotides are TGTGCCAGCAGCCAAGCTCGGAGGGGGGGGAATGAGCAGTTCTTC. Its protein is CASSQARRGGNEQFF.

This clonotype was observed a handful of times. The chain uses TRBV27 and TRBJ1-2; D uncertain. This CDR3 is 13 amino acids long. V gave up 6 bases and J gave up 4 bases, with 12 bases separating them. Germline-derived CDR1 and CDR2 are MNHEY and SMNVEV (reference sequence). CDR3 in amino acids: CASSQPGLYGYTF. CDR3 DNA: TGTGCCAGCAGCCAACCGGGTCTCTATGGCTACACCTTC.

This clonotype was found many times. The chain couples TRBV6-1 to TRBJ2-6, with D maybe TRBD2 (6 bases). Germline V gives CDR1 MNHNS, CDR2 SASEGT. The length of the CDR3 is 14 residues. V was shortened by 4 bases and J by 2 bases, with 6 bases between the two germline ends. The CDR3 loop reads CASSGLAGANVLTF. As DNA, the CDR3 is TGTGCCAGCAGTGGACTAGCTGGGGCCAACGTCCTGACTTTC.

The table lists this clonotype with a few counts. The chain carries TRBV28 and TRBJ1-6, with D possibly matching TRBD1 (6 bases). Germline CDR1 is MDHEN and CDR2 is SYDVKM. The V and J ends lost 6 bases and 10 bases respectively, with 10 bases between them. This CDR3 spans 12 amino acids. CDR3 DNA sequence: TGTGCCAGCAGCAGGGGCGAGTCACCCCTCCACTTT. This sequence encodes CASSRGESPLHF.

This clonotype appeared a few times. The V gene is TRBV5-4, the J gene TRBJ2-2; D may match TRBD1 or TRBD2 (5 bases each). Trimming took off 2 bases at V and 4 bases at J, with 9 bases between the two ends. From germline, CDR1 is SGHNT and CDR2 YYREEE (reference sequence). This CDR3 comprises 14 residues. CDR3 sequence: CASSFTGGTGELFF. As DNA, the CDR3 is TGTGCCAGCAGCTTTACAGGAGGCACCGGGGAGCTGTTTTTT.

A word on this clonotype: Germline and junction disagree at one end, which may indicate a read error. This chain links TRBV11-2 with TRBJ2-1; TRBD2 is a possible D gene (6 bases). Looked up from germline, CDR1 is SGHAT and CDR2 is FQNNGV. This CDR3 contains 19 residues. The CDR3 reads CASSAGGRLSTSSYNEQLF. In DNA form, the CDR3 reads TGTGCCAGCAGCGCTGGGGGGAGGCTTAGTACGAGCTCCTACAATGAGCAGCTCTTC.

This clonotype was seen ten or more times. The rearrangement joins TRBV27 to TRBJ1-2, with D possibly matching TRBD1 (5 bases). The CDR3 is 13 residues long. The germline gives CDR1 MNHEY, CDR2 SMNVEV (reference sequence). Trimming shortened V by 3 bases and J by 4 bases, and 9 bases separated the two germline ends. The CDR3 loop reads CASSFRGSYGYTF. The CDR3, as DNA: TGTGCCAGCAGTTTCCGGGGCTCCTATGGCTACACCTTC.

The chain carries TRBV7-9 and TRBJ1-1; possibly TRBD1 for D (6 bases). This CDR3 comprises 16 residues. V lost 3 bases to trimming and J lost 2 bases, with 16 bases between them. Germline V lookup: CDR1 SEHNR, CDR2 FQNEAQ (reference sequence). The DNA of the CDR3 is TGTGCCAGCAGCTTCGTAGGGGGAGTCAGTAACACTGAAGCTTTCTTT. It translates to CASSFVGGVSNTEAFF.

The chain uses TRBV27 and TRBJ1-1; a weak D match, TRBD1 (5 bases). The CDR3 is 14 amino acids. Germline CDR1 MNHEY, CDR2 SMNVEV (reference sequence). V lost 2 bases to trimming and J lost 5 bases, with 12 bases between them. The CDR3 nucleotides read TGTGCCAGCAGTTTAATTCAGGGAGGGACTGAAGCTTTCTTT. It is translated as CASSLIQGGTEAFF.

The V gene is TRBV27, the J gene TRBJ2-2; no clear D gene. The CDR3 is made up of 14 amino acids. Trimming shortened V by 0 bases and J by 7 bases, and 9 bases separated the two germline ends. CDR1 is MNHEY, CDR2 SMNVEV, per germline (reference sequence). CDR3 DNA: TGTGCCAGCAGTTTATCGTTAATTGTCGGGGAGCTGTTTTTT. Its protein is CASSLSLIVGELFF.

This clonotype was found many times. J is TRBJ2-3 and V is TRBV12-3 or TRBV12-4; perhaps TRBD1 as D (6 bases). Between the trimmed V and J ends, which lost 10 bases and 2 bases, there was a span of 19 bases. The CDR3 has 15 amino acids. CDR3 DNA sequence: TGTGCCACCGACATGAAGCCAGGGGCCACAGATACGCAGTATTTT. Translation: CATDMKPGATDTQYF.

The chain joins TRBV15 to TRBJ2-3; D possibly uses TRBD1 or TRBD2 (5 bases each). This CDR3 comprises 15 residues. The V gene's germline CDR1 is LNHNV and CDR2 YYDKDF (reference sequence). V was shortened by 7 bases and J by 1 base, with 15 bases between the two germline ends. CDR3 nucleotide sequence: TGTGCCACCAACCCGGGACCGCTCGGCACAGATACGCAGTATTTT. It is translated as CATNPGPLGTDTQYF.

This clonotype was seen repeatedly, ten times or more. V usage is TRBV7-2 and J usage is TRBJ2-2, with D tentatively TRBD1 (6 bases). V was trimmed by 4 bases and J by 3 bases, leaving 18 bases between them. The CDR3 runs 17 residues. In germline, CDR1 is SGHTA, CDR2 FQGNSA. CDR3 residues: CASSSPDGGWYTGELFF. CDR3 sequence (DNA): TGTGCCAGCAGCTCCCCAGATGGGGGCTGGTACACCGGGGAGCTGTTTTTT.

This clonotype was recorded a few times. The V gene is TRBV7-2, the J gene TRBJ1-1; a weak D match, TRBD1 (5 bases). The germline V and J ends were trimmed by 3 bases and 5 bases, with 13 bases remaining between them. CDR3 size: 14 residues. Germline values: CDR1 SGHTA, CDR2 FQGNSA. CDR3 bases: TGTGCCAGCAGCTTCGCCGGGGCCGGGACTGAAGCTTTCTTT. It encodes CASSFAGAGTEAFF.

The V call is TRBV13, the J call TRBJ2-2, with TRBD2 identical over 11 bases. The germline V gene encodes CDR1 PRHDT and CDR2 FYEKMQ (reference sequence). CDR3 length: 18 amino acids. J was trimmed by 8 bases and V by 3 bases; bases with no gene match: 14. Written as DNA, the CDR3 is TGTGCCAGCAGCTTGGGTCTTCGACTAGCGGGGCCCGCGGGGGAGCTGTTTTTT. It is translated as CASSLGLRLAGPAGELFF.

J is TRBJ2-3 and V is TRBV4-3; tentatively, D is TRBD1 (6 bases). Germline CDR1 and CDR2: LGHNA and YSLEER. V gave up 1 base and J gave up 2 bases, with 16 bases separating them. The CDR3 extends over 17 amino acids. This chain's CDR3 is CASSQAFGGVFTDTQYF. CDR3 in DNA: TGCGCCAGCAGCCAAGCTTTTGGGGGCGTCTTCACAGATACGCAGTATTTT.

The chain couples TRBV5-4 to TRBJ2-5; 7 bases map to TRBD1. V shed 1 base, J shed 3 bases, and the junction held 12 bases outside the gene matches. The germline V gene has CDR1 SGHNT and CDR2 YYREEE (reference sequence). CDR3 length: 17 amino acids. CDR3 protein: CASSLRRDRVFEETQYF. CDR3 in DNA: TGTGCCAGCAGCTTGAGGAGAGACAGGGTTTTTGAAGAGACCCAGTACTTC.

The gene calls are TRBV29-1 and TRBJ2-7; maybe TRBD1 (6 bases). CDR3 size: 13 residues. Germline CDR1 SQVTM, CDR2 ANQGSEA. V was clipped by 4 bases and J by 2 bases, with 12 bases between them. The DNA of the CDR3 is TGCAGCGTTGCCAATAGGACAGCCTACGAGCAGTACGTC. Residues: CSVANRTAYEQYV.

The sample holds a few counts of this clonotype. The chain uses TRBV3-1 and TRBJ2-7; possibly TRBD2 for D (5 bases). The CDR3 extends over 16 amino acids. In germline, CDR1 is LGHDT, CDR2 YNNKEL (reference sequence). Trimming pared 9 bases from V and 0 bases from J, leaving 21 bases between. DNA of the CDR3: TGTGCCAGGGGTGCCGTGCGGGCAACGAGCTCCTACGAGCAGTACTTC. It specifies CARGAVRATSSYEQYF.

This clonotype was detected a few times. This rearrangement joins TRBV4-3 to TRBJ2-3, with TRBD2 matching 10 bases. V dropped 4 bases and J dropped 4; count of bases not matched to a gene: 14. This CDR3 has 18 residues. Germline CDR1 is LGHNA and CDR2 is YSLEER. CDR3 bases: TGCGCCAGCAGCCGCTATAATTCAGCGGGGGGGAGCTCAGATACGCAGTATTTT. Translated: CASSRYNSAGGSSDTQYF.

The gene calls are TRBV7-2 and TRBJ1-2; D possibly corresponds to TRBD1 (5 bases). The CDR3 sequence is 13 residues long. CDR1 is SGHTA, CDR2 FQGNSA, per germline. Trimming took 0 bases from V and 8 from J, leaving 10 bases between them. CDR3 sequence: CASSLASWDGYTF. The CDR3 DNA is TGTGCCAGCAGCTTAGCGTCCTGGGACGGCTACACCTTC.

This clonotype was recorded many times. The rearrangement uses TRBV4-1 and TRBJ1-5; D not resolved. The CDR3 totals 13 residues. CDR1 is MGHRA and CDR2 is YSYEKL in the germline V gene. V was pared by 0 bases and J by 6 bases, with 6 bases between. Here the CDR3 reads CASSQEKGQPQHF. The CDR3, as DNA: TGCGCCAGCAGCCAAGAAAAAGGTCAGCCCCAGCATTTT.

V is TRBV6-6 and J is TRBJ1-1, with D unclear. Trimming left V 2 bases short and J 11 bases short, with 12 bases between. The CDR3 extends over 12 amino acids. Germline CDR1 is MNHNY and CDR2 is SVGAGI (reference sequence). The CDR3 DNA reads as TGTGCCAGCAGTTACGGTGACCCGAGGGCTTTCTTT. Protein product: CASSYGDPRAFF.

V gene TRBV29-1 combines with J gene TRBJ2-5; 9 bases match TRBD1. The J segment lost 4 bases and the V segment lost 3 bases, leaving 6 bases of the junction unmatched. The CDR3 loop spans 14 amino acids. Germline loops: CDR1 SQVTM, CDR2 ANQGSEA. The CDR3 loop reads CSVEVAGQGETQYF. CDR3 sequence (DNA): TGCAGCGTTGAGGTCGCGGGACAGGGAGAGACCCAGTACTTC.

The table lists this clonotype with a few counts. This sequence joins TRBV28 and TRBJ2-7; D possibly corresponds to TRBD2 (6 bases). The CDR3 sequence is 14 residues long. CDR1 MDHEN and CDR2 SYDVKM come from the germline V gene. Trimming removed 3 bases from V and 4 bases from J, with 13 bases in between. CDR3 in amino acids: CASSLTGLVYEQYF. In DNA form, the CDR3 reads TGTGCCAGCAGTTTGACGGGACTTGTTTACGAGCAGTACTTC.

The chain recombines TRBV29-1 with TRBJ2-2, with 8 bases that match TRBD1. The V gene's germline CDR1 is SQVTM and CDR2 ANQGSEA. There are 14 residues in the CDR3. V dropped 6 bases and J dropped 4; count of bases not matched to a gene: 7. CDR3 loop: CSVATGGGTGELFF. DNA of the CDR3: TGCAGCGTAGCTACAGGGGGAGGCACCGGGGAGCTGTTTTTT.